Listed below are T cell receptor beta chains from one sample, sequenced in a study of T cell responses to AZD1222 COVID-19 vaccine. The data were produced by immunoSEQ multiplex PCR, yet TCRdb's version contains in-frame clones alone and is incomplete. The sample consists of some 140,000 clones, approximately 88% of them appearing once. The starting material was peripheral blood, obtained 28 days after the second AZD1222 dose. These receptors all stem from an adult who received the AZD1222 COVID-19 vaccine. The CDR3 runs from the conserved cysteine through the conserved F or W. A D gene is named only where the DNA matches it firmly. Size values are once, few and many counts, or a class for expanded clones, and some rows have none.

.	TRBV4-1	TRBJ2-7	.	TGCGCCAGCAGCCAAGACAGCTCCTACGAGCAGTACTTC	CASSQDSSYEQYF
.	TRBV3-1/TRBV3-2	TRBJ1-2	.	TGTGCCAGCAGCCAAGATTTGTCAGGGACGGGGCGTGAGGGCTACACCTTC	CASSQDLSGTGREGYTF
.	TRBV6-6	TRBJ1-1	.	TGTGCCAGCAGCCACTGGGGAAGGGTGAACACTGAAGCTTTCTTT	CASSHWGRVNTEAFF
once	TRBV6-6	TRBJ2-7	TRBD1	TGTGCCAGCACCACTCCGGGGACAGGGGCATCCTACGAGCAGTACTTC	CASTTPGTGASYEQYF
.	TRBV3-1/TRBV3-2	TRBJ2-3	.	TGTGCCAGCAGCGAAGCCCCGGTTTTGAGTACGCAGTATTTT	CASSEAPVLSTQYF
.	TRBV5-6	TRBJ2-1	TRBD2	TGTGCCAGCAGCTCACTAGCGGGAGAGGATGAGCAGTTCTTC	CASSSLAGEDEQFF
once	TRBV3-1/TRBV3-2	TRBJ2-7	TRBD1	TGTGCCAGCAGCCTCCGGACAGGGCGCGAGCAGTACTTC	CASSLRTGREQYF
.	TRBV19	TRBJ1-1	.	TGTGCCAGTATCCATGTAGGGCAGGGGCCTGAAGCTTTCTTT	CASIHVGQGPEAFF
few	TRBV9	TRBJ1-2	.	TGTGCCAGCAGCGTCTCGGGCGTTGGCTACACCTTC	CASSVSGVGYTF
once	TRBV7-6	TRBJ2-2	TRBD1	TGTGCCAGCAGCGCCCACAGGGGGCGAACCGGGGAGCTGTTTTTT	CASSAHRGRTGELFF
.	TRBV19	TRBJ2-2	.	TGTGCCAGTAGTGGACTTCTGACCGGGGAGCTGTTTTTT	CASSGLLTGELFF
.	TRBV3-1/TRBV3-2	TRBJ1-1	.	TGTGCCAGCAGCCAAAGCGAGGCGAACACTGAAGCTTTCTTT	CASSQSEANTEAFF
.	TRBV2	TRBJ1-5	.	TGTGCCAGCAGTGAAGGAGGGGAGGTAGGGCAGCCCCAGCATTTT	CASSEGGEVGQPQHF
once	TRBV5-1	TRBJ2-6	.	TGCGCCAGCAGCCCGGCAGGAAGCTCTGGGGCCAACGTCCTGACTTTC	CASSPAGSSGANVLTF
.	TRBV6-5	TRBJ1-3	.	TGTGCCAGCATGAGCTCTGGAAACACCATATATTTT	CASMSSGNTIYF
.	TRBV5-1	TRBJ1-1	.	TGCGCCAGCAACTACTTTTCCAGGAGTCCTGAAGCTTTCTTT	CASNYFSRSPEAFF
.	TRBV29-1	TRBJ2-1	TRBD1	TGCAGCGTGGGACAGGACCTCTACAATGAGCAGTTCTTC	CSVGQDLYNEQFF
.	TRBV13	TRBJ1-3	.	TGTGCCAGCAGCTTGCGGACGGCTGGAAACACCATATATTTT	CASSLRTAGNTIYF
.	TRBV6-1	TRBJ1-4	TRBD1	TGTGCCAGCAGTGAAGTTAGGACAGGGGATGAAAAACTGTTTTTT	CASSEVRTGDEKLFF
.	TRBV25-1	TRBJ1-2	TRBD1	TGTGCCAGCAGTGTAAACCAGGGACAGTCTTTAATCAACTATGGCTACACCTTC	CASSVNQGQSLINYGYTF
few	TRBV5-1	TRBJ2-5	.	TGCGCCAGCAGCTCCACCCCGGGATCAGAGACCCAGTACTTC	CASSSTPGSETQYF
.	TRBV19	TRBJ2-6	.	TGTGCCAGTAGTATTCTGGCCGGGTCCTCTGGGGCCAACGTCCTGACTTTC	CASSILAGSSGANVLTF
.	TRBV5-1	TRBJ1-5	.	TGCGCCAGCAGCTTGGATAGCGGAGGTTATCAGCCCCAGCATTTT	CASSLDSGGYQPQHF
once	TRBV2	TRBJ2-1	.	TGTGCCAGCGCCGATTACAATGAGCAGTTCTTC	CASADYNEQFF
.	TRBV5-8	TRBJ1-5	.	TGTGCCAGCAGCTTGGCCCCCGGCTATCAGCCCCAGCATTTT	CASSLAPGYQPQHF
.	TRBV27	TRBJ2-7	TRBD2	TGTGCCAGCAGCCTGGGAGCGGGGGTTGGGGAGCAGTACTTC	CASSLGAGVGEQYF
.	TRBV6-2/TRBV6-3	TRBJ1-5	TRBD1	TGTGCCAGCAGTTACCAGACAGGGTTCAATCAGCCCCAGCATTTT	CASSYQTGFNQPQHF
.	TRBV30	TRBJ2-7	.	TGTGCCTGGGGACAGAGTTACGAGCAGTACTTC	CAWGQSYEQYF
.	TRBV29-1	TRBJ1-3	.	TGCAGCGGTGGCTCTGGAAACACCATATATTTT	CSGGSGNTIYF
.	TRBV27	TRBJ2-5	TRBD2	TGTGCCAGCAGTTTATCCTCCCCGGGACTAGCACACCAAGAGACCCAGTACTTC	CASSLSSPGLAHQETQYF
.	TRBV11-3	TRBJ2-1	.	TGTGCCAGCAGCTTTACTAGCAAAGATGAGCAGTTCTTC	CASSFTSKDEQFF
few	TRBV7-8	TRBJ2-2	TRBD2	TGTGCCAGCAGCTCCCGACTAGCGGGAGCGGAGGGCACCGGGGAGCTGTTTTTT	CASSSRLAGAEGTGELFF
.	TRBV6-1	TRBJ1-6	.	TGTGCCAGCAGTGGATTCAGGGTTTTTATGGGATCACCCCTCCACTTT	CASSGFRVFMGSPLHF
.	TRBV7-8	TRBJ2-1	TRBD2	TGTGCCAGCAGCTTCTCTAACGCAGGAGGACTAGCGGACTACAATGAGCAGTTCTTC	CASSFSNAGGLADYNEQFF
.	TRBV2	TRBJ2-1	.	TGTGCCAGCAGCCTTCGATCCATTTACAATGCGCAGTTCTTC	CASSLRSIYNAQFF
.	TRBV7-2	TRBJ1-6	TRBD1	TGTGCCAGCAGCTTAGGTCGCTTGGGGACAGGGAAAAATTCACCCCTCCACTTT	CASSLGRLGTGKNSPLHF
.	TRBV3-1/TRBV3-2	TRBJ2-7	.	TGTGCCAGCAGCCAAATCGGCCAGGTCTACGAGCAGTACTTC	CASSQIGQVYEQYF
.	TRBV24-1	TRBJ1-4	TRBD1	TGTGCCACCAGTGATCCCACAGGGGGCGCGGATGAAAAACTGTTTTTT	CATSDPTGGADEKLFF
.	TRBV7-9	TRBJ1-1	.	TGTGCCAGCACCCCCCCGGCGGTATTGAACACTGAAGCTTTCTTT	CASTPPAVLNTEAFF
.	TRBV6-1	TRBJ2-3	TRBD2	TGTGCCAGCAGTGAAGTCGGGAGGATGGATACGCAGTATTTT	CASSEVGRMDTQYF
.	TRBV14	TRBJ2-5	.	TGTGCCAGCAGCCAAGTTCACAGGGAGGCCCAGTACTTC	CASSQVHREAQYF
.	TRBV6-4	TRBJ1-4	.	TGTGCCAGCAGTCTAAGGGGGAGTGCTAATGAAAAACTGTTTTTT	CASSLRGSANEKLFF
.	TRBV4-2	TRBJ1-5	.	TGTGCCAGCAGCCAACAGGTGGGGAATCAGCCCCAGCATTTT	CASSQQVGNQPQHF
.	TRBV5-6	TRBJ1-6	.	TGTGCCAGCAGCTTGGCCGGGGTTTCCAATTCACCCCTCCACTTT	CASSLAGVSNSPLHF
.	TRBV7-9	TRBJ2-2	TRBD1	TGTGCCAGCAGCTCCGGGACAGGGAGGAACACCGGGGAGCTGTTTTTT	CASSSGTGRNTGELFF
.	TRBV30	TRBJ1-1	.	TGTGCCTGGAGTGTAGTAGGGACTGAAGCTTTCTTT	CAWSVVGTEAFF
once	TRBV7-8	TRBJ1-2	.	TGTGCCAGCAGCTTAGGGGTTGTCGACCGTCACACCTTC	CASSLGVVDRHTF
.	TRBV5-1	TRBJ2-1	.	TGCGCCAGCAGCTTGGACTCTCCCGCATCATTGTTCTTC	CASSLDSPASLFF
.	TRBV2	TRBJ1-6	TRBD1	TGTGCCGGAGGGGACAGGGCCAATTCACCCCTCCACTTT	CAGGDRANSPLHF
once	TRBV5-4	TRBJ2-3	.	TGTGCCAGCAGCTTGGACATGGTGGGGGCAGATACGCAGTATTTT	CASSLDMVGADTQYF
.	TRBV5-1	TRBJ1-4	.	TGCGCCAGCAGCTTAACAGGGATGTTCGATGAAAAACTGTTTTTT	CASSLTGMFDEKLFF
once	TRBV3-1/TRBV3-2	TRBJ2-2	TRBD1	TGTGCCAGCAGCCGCGGGACAGGGGGAACCGGGGAGCTATTTTTT	CASSRGTGGTGELFF
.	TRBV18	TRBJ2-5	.	TGTGCCAGCTCACCCCCGTCCACAGAGACCCAGTACTTC	CASSPPSTETQYF
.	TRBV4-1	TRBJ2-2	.	TGCGCCAGCAGGAGCGAGAACACCGGGGAGCTGTTTTTT	CASRSENTGELFF
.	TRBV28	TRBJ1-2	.	TGTGCCAGCAGTTTATGGGGTGCGGGCTATGGCTACACCTTC	CASSLWGAGYGYTF